This T cell receptor (beta chain) was documented in a study of T cell responses to AZD1222 COVID-19 vaccine. Sequenced by immunoSEQ multiplex PCR; TCRdb stores in-frame clones only, minus some. This table has some 150,000 clones, about 92% appearing once. V lost 5 bases, J lost 4 bases, and 6 bases stayed unmatched. The germline V gene has CDR1 MNHEY and CDR2 SMNVEV (reference sequence). The CDR3 is 14 residues long. Comment on this clone: What it binds is not known.

Overall study results and limits: None of the repertoires were sampled until the peak T cell response had passed. Reportedly, nearly half the spike-specific TCRs target unmutated variant regions.

This sequence joins TRBV27 and TRBJ2-3; TRBD1 aligns across 7 bases. The source is an adult in good health. Source: peripheral blood, taken on day 0 of AZD1222 vaccination. The CDR3 loop reads CASSRQGFADTQYF. The CDR3 bases are TGTGCCAGCAGTCGACAGGGTTTTGCAGATACGCAGTATTTT.